The source of this TCR beta chain is a study of shared clonotypes between healthy human individuals. This table comes from immunoSEQ multiplex PCR, and its TCRdb copy is limited to in-frame clones, with some not included. The sample includes approximately 2.5 million clones, 93% of them seen just once. Study-wide points: The naive CD4 repertoires of a handful of donors were compared, and approximately 4.7% of clonotypes were shared.

Of note for this clone: Its antigen is currently unknown.

Germline CDR1 MGHDK, CDR2 SYGVNS. This CDR3 is 14 amino acids long. The germline V and J ends were trimmed by 6 bases and 2 bases, with 14 bases remaining between them. The specimen was naive CD4+ T cells from PBMCs. Sample subset: CD45RA+ positively selected. This TCR was recovered from a man aged 18 to 30 in good health. Some clones in this sample may be carry-over from other donors' samples. J is TRBJ2-7 and V is TRBV25-1; weak D call: TRBD1 (5 bases). This chain's CDR3 is CASSVGQGTYEQYF. The DNA for the CDR3 is TGTGCCAGCAGCGTGGGGCAGGGTACCTACGAGCAGTACTTC.